These 18 T cell receptor beta chains were all obtained from the same sample, sequenced in a study of T-cell memory formation after mild COVID-19. TCRdb fed the 5' RACE reads into MiXCR, producing one record per CDR3 protein. Of hundreds of thousands of distinct CDR3 sequences listed, about 13% are singletons. Sample: PBMCs or a T cell subset sorted from them (not recorded which). The receptors were sampled from a man in his late teens or twenties who had mild COVID-19 (a few samples of this study predate the infection). Cell type and time point are not known.

This clonotype was picked up a small number of times. The chain carries TRBV7-8 and TRBJ2-5, with 10 bases aligning to TRBD2. Trimming took 5 bases from V and 7 from J; bases not matched to a gene: 10. From germline, CDR1 is SGHVS and CDR2 FQNEAQ. This CDR3 contains 15 residues. The CDR3 DNA follows: TGTGCCAGCAGCGGCTGGACTAGCGGCCTCACGACCCAGTACTTC. Encoded protein: CASSGWTSGLTTQYF.

The chain employs TRBV5-6 and TRBJ2-7; 9 bases fit TRBD2. This CDR3 contains 16 residues. Unmatched junction bases numbered 11, after V lost 1 base and J lost 6 bases. Germline V CDR1 and CDR2: SGHDT, YYEEEE. The CDR3 DNA is TGTGCCAGCAGCTTGATAACATATGGGACTAGCATCGAGCAGTACTTC. This gives the protein CASSLITYGTSIEQYF.

This rearrangement joins TRBV29-1 to TRBJ1-2; 10 bases line up with TRBD1. V lost 7 bases, J lost 1 base, and 3 bases stayed unmatched. This CDR3 is 13 amino acids long. Germline V lookup: CDR1 SQVTM, CDR2 ANQGSEA. The CDR3 DNA sequence: TGCAGCGCCGGGACAGGGGATAACTATGGCTACACCTTC. Translation: CSAGTGDNYGYTF.

This clonotype was seen repeatedly, ten times or more. The V and J genes are TRBV7-7 and TRBJ2-7; 10 bases line up with TRBD1. CDR3 size: 14 residues. CDR1 and CDR2 from the germline V gene are SSHAT and FNYEAQ (reference sequence). For the CDR3, the DNA is TGTGCTAGCAGCCCCCGGGACAGGGGATACGAGCAGTACGTC. Its translation: CASSPRDRGYEQYV.

Many counts were recorded for this clonotype. The chain is built from TRBV3-1 and TRBJ1-1; 8 bases agree with TRBD1. The CDR3 sequence is 14 residues long. The V gene end was trimmed by 0 bases and the J gene end by 8 bases; junction bases not matched to a gene: 5. Germline V gives CDR1 LGHDT, CDR2 YNNKEL (reference sequence). CDR3 loop: CASSQDMTGAEAFF. CDR3 in DNA: TGTGCCAGCAGCCAAGACATGACAGGGGCAGAAGCTTTCTTT.

There are many counts of this clonotype. V is TRBV5-1 and J is TRBJ1-1; 11 bases map to TRBD1. V was clipped by 4 bases and J by 5 bases; unmatched bases: 4. In germline, CDR1 is SGHRS, CDR2 YFSETQ. This CDR3 has 14 residues. This CDR3 reads CASSTGTGGTEAFF. CDR3 nucleotides: TGCGCCAGCAGCACGGGGACAGGGGGGACTGAAGCTTTCTTT.

The CDR3 nucleotides are TGTGCCAGCAGAGGGACATTGGGCTACAATGAGCAGTTCTTC. As protein: CASRGTLGYNEQFF. The chain employs TRBV7-2 and TRBJ2-1, with D perhaps TRBD1 (6 bases). Trimming pared 6 bases from V and 3 bases from J, leaving 12 bases between. The CDR3 length is 14 residues. Germline V gene sequence: CDR1 SGHTA, CDR2 FQGNSA.

This chain links TRBV5-5 with TRBJ2-6; perhaps TRBD1 as D (6 bases). Trimming cost V 0 bases and J 4 bases, with 14 bases left between them. CDR3 length equals 17 residues. CDR1 SGHKS and CDR2 YYEKEE come from the germline V gene (reference sequence). The CDR3 protein is CASSLAGAVSGANVLTF. The CDR3 DNA reads TGTGCCAGCAGCTTGGCAGGGGCCGTTTCCGGGGCCAACGTCCTGACTTTC.

The V gene is TRBV7-2, the J gene TRBJ2-7; a weak D match, TRBD2 (6 bases). Germline CDR1 reads SGHTA; CDR2 reads FQGNSA. V dropped 2 bases and J dropped 6 bases, with 14 bases sitting between them. The CDR3 totals 14 residues. CDR3 region: CASSLKPIGGEQYV. Written as DNA, the CDR3 is TGTGCCAGCAGCTTAAAACCAATCGGGGGCGAGCAGTACGTC.

This clonotype came up a few times. The chain recombines TRBV6-1 with TRBJ2-7; 11 bases line up with TRBD1. CDR1 MNHNS and CDR2 SASEGT come from the germline V gene. CDR3 length: 13 amino acids. The trim removed 8 bases at V and 6 bases at J, leaving 6 bases unmatched. Here the CDR3 DNA reads TGTGCCAGCCGGGCCGGGACAGGGGGCGAGCAGTACGTC. Translated, it gives CASRAGTGGEQYV.

This clonotype came up a few times. This chain connects TRBV6-2 or TRBV6-3 to TRBJ1-6; 9 bases match TRBD1. This CDR3 is 14 amino acids long. J gave up 7 bases and V 8 bases, and 6 bases lay outside the gene matches. Germline V gene lookup returns CDR1 MNHEY and CDR2 SVGEGT. CDR3 sequence reads: CASLGQGGNSPLHF. The CDR3, as DNA: TGTGCCAGCTTGGGACAGGGCGGCAATTCACCCCTCCACTTT.

The chain employs TRBV12-3 or TRBV12-4 and TRBJ1-1, with D perhaps matching TRBD1 (5 bases). Trimming pared 3 bases from V and 0 bases from J, leaving 11 bases between. The CDR3 has 15 amino acids. The CDR3, as DNA: TGTGCCAGCAGTTTCTGGGGGTTCATGAACACTGAAGCTTTCTTT. Translating it yields CASSFWGFMNTEAFF.

This clonotype was seen ten or more times. This sequence joins TRBV15 and TRBJ2-5; TRBD1 might be the D (6 bases). The CDR3 is 15 amino acids. Trimming removed 2 bases at V and 5 bases at J, with 15 bases between. Germline CDR1 LNHNV, CDR2 YYDKDF (reference sequence). The CDR3 loop reads CATSRTGGAGETQYF. The CDR3 nucleotides read TGTGCCACCAGCAGAACTGGGGGCGCGGGTGAGACCCAGTACTTC. The full variable domain, in which reference TRBV15 and TRBJ2-5 provide the parts outside the CDR3, is DAMVIQNPRYQVTQFGKPVTLSCSQTLNHNVMYWYQQKSSQAPKLLFHYYDKDFNNEADTPDNFQSRRPNTSFCFLDIRSPGLGDTAMYLCATSRTGGAGETQYFGPGTRLLVL.

This clonotype ranks as medium-sized (0.01 to 0.1%). The chain couples TRBV11-2 to TRBJ2-7, with D possibly TRBD2 on 5 matching bases. In germline, CDR1 is SGHAT, CDR2 FQNNGV. V was clipped by 2 bases and J by 0 bases, with 11 bases between them. This CDR3 spans 15 amino acids. The CDR3: CASSLSRGYSYEQYF. CDR3 nucleotides: TGTGCCAGCAGCTTATCCCGGGGATACTCCTACGAGCAGTACTTC.

This chain joins TRBV7-2 and TRBJ2-5; 7 bases line up with TRBD1. The CDR3 spans 15 residues. Germline CDR1 and CDR2: SGHTA and FQGNSA. The V segment lost 4 bases and the J segment 2 bases; nucleotides outside the gene matches: 7. CDR3 sequence reads: CASSWTPGQQETQYF. For the CDR3, the DNA is TGTGCCAGCAGCTGGACTCCGGGACAGCAAGAGACCCAGTACTTC. Using reference TRBV7-2 and TRBJ2-5 for the parts outside the CDR3, the full variable domain is GAGVSQSPSNKVTEKGKDVELRCDPISGHTALYWYRQSLGQGLEFLIYFQGNSAPDKSGLPSDRFSAERTGGSVSTLTIQRTQQEDSAVYLCASSWTPGQQETQYFGPGTRLLVL.

For this clonotype: A much larger clone is a single base away; this may be a read error. The chain uses TRBV12-3 or TRBV12-4 and TRBJ1-1; D gene unclear. V lost 6 bases and J 1 base, leaving 12 bases between the germline ends. This CDR3 is 14 amino acids long. CDR3 sequence: CASSLSGKNTEAFF. CDR3 DNA: TGTGCCAGCAGCTTAAGCGGAAAGAACACTGAAGCTTTCTTT.

This clonotype has just a few counts. The chain has TRBV5-1 and TRBJ2-5; either TRBD1 or TRBD2 may fit D (5 bases each). Germline loops: CDR1 SGHRS, CDR2 YFSETQ. CDR3 length equals 14 residues. V was shortened by 4 bases and J by 5 bases, with 15 bases between the two germline ends. The CDR3 is CASSKGTLSETQYF. The CDR3 DNA sequence: TGCGCCAGCAGCAAAGGGACCCTATCGGAGACCCAGTACTTC.

This clonotype was seen a few times. This chain uses TRBV6-1 with TRBJ1-5, with D perhaps matching TRBD1 (6 bases). Between the trimmed V and J ends, which lost 6 bases and 9 bases, there was a span of 21 bases. CDR3 size: 15 residues. CDR1 and CDR2 (germline): MNHNS, SASEGT. CDR3 DNA sequence: TGTGCCAGCAGCGTGGGGGGGACACCCGAGTTGCCCCAGCATTTT. This codes for CASSVGGTPELPQHF.